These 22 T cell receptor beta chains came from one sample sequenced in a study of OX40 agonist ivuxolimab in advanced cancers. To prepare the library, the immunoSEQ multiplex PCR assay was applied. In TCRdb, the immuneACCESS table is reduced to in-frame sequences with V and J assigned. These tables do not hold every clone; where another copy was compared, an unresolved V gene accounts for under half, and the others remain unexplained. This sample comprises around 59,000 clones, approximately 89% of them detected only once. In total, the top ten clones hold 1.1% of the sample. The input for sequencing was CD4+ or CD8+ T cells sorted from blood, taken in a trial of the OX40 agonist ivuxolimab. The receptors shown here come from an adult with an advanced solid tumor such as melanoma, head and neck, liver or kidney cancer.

The CDR3 nucleotides are TGTGCCAGCTCACTACAGCTCTCTGGGGCCAACGTCCTGACTTTC. Translated, it gives CASSLQLSGANVLTF. The chain has TRBV18 and TRBJ2-6; no clear D. The CDR3 extends over 15 amino acids. V lost 4 bases and J 0 bases, leaving 7 bases between the germline ends. Germline CDR1 is KGHSH and CDR2 is LQKENI.

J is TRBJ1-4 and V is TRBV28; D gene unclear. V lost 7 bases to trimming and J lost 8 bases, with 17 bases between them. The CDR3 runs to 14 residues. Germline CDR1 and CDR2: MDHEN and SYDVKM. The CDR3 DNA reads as TGTGCCAGCACCCCGGGCCGAGTGGAAGAAAAACTGTTTTTT. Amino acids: CASTPGRVEEKLFF.

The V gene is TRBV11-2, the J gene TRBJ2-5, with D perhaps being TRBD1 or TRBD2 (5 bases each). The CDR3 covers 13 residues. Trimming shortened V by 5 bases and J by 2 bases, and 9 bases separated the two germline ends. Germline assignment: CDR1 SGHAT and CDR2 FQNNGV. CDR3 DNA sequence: TGTGCCAGCAGCCCCGGGGCTCAAGAGACCCAGTACTTC. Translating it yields CASSPGAQETQYF. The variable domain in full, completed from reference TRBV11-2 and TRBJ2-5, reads EAGVAQSPRYKIIEKRQSVAFWCNPISGHATLYWYQQILGQGPKLLIQFQNNGVVDDSQLPKDRFSAERLKGVDSTLKIQPAKLEDSAVYLCASSPGAQETQYFGPGTRLLVL.

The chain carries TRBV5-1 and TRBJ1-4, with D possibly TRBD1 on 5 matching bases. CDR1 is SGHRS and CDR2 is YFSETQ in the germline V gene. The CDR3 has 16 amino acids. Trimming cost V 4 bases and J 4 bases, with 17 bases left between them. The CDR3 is CASSIGDRRINEKLFF. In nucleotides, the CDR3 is TGCGCCAGCAGCATCGGAGACAGACGTATTAATGAAAAACTGTTTTTT.

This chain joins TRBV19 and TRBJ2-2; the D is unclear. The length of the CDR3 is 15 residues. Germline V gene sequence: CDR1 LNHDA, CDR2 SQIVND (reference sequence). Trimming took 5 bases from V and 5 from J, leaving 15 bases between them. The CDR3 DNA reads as TGTGCCAGTAGTCGAGGCCGATGGGTGACCGGGGAGCTGTTTTTT. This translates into CASSRGRWVTGELFF.

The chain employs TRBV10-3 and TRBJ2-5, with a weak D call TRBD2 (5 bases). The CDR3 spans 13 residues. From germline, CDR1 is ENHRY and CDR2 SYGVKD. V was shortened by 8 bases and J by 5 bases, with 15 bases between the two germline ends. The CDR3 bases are TGTGCCATCGGAGAGGGCGTGAGGGAGACCCAGTACTTC. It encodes CAIGEGVRETQYF.

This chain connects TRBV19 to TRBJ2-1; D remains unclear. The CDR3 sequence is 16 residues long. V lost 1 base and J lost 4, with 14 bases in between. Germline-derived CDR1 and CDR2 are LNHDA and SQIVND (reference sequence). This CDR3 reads CASSIVVRLPYNEQFF. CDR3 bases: TGTGCCAGTAGTATAGTAGTACGGCTACCTTACAATGAGCAGTTCTTC.

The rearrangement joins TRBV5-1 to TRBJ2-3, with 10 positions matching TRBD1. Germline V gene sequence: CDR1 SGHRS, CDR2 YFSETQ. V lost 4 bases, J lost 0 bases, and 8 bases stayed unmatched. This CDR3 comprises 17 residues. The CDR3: CASSAGTGADSTDTQYF. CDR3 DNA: TGCGCCAGCAGCGCGGGGACAGGGGCGGATAGCACAGATACGCAGTATTTT.

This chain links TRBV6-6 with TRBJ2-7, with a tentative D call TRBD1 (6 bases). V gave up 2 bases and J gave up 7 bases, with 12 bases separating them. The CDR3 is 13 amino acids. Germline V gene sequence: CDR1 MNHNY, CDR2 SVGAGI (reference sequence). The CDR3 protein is CASSYAPGEEQYF. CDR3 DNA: TGTGCCAGCAGTTACGCACCAGGGGAGGAGCAGTACTTC.

The CDR3 reads CATSLPARPETQYF. Written as DNA, the CDR3 is TGTGCCACCAGCTTACCGGCCCGGCCAGAGACCCAGTACTTC. The J gene is TRBJ2-5, the V gene TRBV15, with D hard to call. The CDR3 extends over 14 amino acids. Trimming took off 5 bases at V and 4 bases at J, with 14 bases between the two ends. CDR1 and CDR2 from the germline V gene are LNHNV and YYDKDF (reference sequence). The whole variable domain, remainder taken from reference TRBV15 and TRBJ2-5, is DAMVIQNPRYQVTQFGKPVTLSCSQTLNHNVMYWYQQKSSQAPKLLFHYYDKDFNNEADTPDNFQSRRPNTSFCFLDIRSPGLGDTAMYLCATSLPARPETQYFGPGTRLLVL.

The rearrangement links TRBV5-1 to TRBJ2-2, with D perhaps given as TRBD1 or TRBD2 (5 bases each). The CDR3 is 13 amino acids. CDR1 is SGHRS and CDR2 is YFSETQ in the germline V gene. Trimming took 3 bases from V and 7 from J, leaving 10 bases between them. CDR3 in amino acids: CASSYGAGGELFF. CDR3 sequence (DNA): TGCGCCAGCAGCTACGGGGCAGGCGGGGAGCTGTTTTTT.

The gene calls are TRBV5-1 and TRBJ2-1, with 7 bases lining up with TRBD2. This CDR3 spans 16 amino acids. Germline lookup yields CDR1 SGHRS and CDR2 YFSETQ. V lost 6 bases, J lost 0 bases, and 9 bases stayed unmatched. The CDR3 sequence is CASMVVAGFSYNEQFF. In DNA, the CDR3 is TGCGCCAGCATGGTGGTAGCGGGCTTCTCCTACAATGAGCAGTTCTTC.

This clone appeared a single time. The CDR3 nucleotides read TGTGCCAGCAGCTTGGACTCTGGGGCCAACGTCCTGACTTTC. Encoded protein: CASSLDSGANVLTF. The genes are TRBV5-4 and TRBJ2-6; unclear D gene. Germline CDR1 and CDR2: SGHNT and YYREEE (reference sequence). The germline V and J ends were trimmed by 0 bases and 0 bases, with 1 base remaining between them. This CDR3 is built from 14 residues.

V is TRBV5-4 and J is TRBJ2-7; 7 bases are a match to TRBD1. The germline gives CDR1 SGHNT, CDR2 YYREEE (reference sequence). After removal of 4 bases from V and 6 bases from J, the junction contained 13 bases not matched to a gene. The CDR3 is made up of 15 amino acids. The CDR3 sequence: CASSREQGTSSEQYF. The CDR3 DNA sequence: TGTGCCAGCAGCCGAGAACAGGGGACCTCTTCCGAGCAGTACTTC.

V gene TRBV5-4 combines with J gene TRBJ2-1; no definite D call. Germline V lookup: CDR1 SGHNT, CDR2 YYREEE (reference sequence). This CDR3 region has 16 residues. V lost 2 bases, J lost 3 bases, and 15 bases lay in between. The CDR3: CASSLHGSKLYNEQFF. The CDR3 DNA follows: TGTGCCAGCAGCTTACACGGGTCAAAACTCTACAATGAGCAGTTCTTC.

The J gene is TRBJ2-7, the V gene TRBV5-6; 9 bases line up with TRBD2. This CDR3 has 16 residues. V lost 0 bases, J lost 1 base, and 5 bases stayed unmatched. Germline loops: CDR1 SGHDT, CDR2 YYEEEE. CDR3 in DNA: TGTGCCAGCAGCTTGGAGGGCAGCGGGAGGTCCTACGAGCAGTACTTC. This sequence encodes CASSLEGSGRSYEQYF.

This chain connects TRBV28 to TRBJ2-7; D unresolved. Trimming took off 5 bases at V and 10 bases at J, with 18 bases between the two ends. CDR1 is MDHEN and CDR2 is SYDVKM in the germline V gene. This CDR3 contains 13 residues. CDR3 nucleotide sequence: TGTGCCAGCAGTCCGACCCCCTCCGACCACCAGTACTTC. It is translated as CASSPTPSDHQYF.

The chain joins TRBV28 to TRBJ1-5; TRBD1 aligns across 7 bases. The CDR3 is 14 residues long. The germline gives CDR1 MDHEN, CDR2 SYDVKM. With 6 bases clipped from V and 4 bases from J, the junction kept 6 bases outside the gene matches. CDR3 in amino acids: CASSRGQTNQPQHF. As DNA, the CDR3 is TGTGCCAGCAGCCGGGGACAGACGAATCAGCCCCAGCATTTT.

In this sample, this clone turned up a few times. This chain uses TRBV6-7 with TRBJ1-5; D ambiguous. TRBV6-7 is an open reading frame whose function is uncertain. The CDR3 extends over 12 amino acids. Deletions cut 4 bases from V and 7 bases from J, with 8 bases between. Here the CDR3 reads CASSSGVQPQHF. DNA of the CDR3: TGTGCCAGCAGTTCCGGGGTACAGCCCCAGCATTTT.

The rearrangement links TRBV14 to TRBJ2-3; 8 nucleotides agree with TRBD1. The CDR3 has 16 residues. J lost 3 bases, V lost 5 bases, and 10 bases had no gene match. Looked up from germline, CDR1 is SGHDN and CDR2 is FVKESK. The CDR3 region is CASSGGTGRNTDTQYF. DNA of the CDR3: TGTGCCAGCAGCGGAGGGACAGGAAGAAATACAGATACGCAGTATTTT.

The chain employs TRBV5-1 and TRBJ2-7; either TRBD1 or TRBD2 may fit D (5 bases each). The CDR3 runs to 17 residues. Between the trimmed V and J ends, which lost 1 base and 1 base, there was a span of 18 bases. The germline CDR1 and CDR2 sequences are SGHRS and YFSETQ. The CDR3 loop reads CASSLWTQGAMSYEQYF. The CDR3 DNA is TGCGCCAGCAGCTTGTGGACCCAGGGAGCCATGTCCTACGAGCAGTACTTC.

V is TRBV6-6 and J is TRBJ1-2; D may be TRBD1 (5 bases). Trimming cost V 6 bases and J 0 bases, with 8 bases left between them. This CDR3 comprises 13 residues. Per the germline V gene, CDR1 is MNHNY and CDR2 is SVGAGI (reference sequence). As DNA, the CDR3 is TGTGCCAGCAGGGGGGGAACTAACTATGGCTACACCTTC. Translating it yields CASRGGTNYGYTF.